This record covers a single TCR beta chain. This clone was detected a few times. What this receptor recognizes is not known. Base-call qualities are not available, and no considerably larger clone is one nucleotide away. This sample is part of a study of cytomegalovirus exposure and HLA in healthy donors (dated by TCRdb to about 2017). Background on the whole study: In an earlier analysis of 587 of the donors, approximately 300 Gb of sequence data and just under 120 million unique TCR beta sequences from about 190 million T cells were reported. Every discovery cohort repertoire had been produced on one sequencing platform. Along with the approximately 700-subject first cohort, a separate validation cohort of over a hundred different subjects was used. The number of typed donors differed by locus: about 620-640 for A, B, C, DRB1 and DQB1; 522 for DQA1; 606 for DPA1; and some 470 for DPB1. Among the approximately 400 genotyped donors, more than 70% belonged to the genetic ancestry cluster associated with self-reported Caucasian donors. The study aimed to test whether signatures of past pathogen exposure could be identified by cataloging public T cell receptors. Across some 400 genotyped donors of the cohort, an average of approximately 240,000 unique TCR beta nucleotide sequences per donor were sequenced, and approximately 19% of those sequences were non-productive. A later analysis re-analyzed previously published TCR beta repertoires from hundreds of donors and added high-resolution HLA genotyping to study TCR occurrence patterns. HLA typing included class I and class II loci at four-digit resolution. A later genetic analysis took genome-wide SNP genotypes for about 60% of the roughly 670 donors and used that subset as a discovery cohort. An early release covering just under 650 HLA-typed donors comprised around 300 gigabases of sequencing data and approximately 85 million unique TCR sequences. To predict cytomegalovirus infection status, the study combined high-throughput TCR immunosequencing, statistical association of individual TCRs with disease status, and machine learning. Donor age, sex, ethnicity and CMV serostatus were compiled alongside the repertoire data. Five DR-DQ haplotypes were treated as single units for association and clustering because of strong linkage in the cohort. An earlier analysis of several hundred of the donors applied high-throughput TCR beta sequencing to assess whether each TCR beta V gene segment acted as functional or pseudogenic. The study profiled the T cell repertoires of 500 to 800 subjects by immunosequencing and related them to cytomegalovirus serostatus. Rather than drawing on any new phenotypic data, the later analysis identified candidate immune exposures from TCR beta sequences and the way those sequences occurred across donors. The investigation overall reported the following: Some IMGT-functional V segments, including TRBV6-2 and TRBV6-3, could not be distinguished by the 87-base-pair reads and were therefore excluded. Sequencing depth was assumed to be roughly uniform across donors in the presence/absence analyses, though that assumption may not hold. When HLA alleles, especially DR and DQ, strongly co-occurred, TCR associations were difficult to assign to individual alleles. A further reported finding was that TCR beta sequences accurately predicted the HLA-A and HLA-B alleles for most subjects in the first cohort. Correlated functional status among segregating V segments might be attributable to linkage disequilibrium, but an unknown experimental factor could not be ruled out. Because counts were too low, about 18 rarely observed V segments, including chromosome 9 orphons, were excluded from the earlier analysis of 500 to 700 of the donors. In a later analysis, HLA-associated TCR beta chains were found to be more clonally expanded and to have lower generation probabilities than equally common non-associated chains. In a later genetic analysis, a missense DCLRE1C variant was associated with V-gene and J-gene trimming of TCR beta chains, and the association was replicated in an independent cohort. Most TCR sequences were seen in very few donors, while some public TCRs were found in many individuals. In both the original and validation cohorts, the classifier was reported to diagnose cytomegalovirus status with high specificity and sensitivity. In a later analysis, TCR association rates were found to vary across HLA loci, with the most associated TCRs seen for DRB1 alleles and the fewest for HLA-C alleles. A later analysis reported that several top co-occurrence clusters appeared linked to parvovirus B19, influenza, CMV and Epstein-Barr virus. Broadly in line with IMGT annotations, most TCR beta V segments showed up in productive rearrangements about 87% or about 30% of the time in an earlier analysis of several hundred of the donors. In a later analysis, most CMV-associated TCR beta chains were found to appear HLA-restricted, with HLA associations seemingly driven largely by CMV exposure. A later analysis associated some 17,000 TCR beta sequences with specific HLA alleles at a false discovery rate of 0.05. In a later genetic analysis, fewer N-insertions in productive TCRs were reported among donors in an Asian-associated ancestry cluster than the roughly 700-donor mean. A total of fewer than 200 TCR beta chains were listed by the study as associated with cytomegalovirus. Because HLA typing was unavailable for some donors at each locus, only the typed subset was used in association tests. In vitro tests confirmed that a few of the cytomegalovirus-associated TCR beta chains recognize cytomegalovirus antigens. The sequencing pipeline was judged likely to have produced a cluster of highly shared sequence variants as a technical artifact. In this cohort, only TCR beta chains were sequenced, and detectable features were limited by the absence of alpha or paired-chain data. CMV serostatus was the only immune exposure information available for the cohort. It was suggested by the authors that the approach could potentially be generalized to other disease states and immunological phenotypes.

Deletion took 1 base off V and 3 bases off J, with a span of 13 bases between the germline ends. Its CDR3 holds 15 amino acids, cysteine through phenylalanine. This entry keeps only the CDR3 DNA: 45 bases, framed from base 1. Looking up the germline V gene yields CDR1 LGHNA and CDR2 YSLEER. Library prep was done by the immunoSEQ multiplex PCR assay. A mixture of 60 forward primers for TCR Vbeta segments and 13 reverse primers for TCR Jbeta segments was used in the multiplex PCR. The CDR3 region of rearranged TCR beta genes was amplified from genomic DNA with a multiplex PCR assay. The amplified TCR beta libraries were sequenced on the Illumina HiSeq System as 87-base-pair reads. Per the authors' processing: A later analysis counted 65 million to 90 million unique TCR beta chains across the 650 to 700 repertoires, and roughly 9.9 million of these chains were shared by at least two donors. A nearest-neighbor algorithm error-corrected the raw reads and collapsed the reads into unique sequences, merging closely related sequences to remove PCR and sequencing errors. Alignment of CDR3 sequences to IMGT reference sequences was used to assign V, D and J gene segments. For a sequence to be retained, a match of at least six nucleotides was required to both a V gene segment and a J gene segment. Rearrangements were called productive when the CDR3 lacked stop codons and stayed in frame with V and J; all others were non-productive. CDR3 was defined according to IMGT convention as the region running from the second conserved V-encoded cysteine to the conserved J-encoded phenylalanine. The earlier analysis of fewer than 700 of the donors excluded sequences that lacked an unambiguous match to a single V gene segment. An earlier analysis of over 450 of the donors classified V segments as functional when productive rearrangements were above 56.7% and as segregating when the standard deviation between donors was above 5%. To diagnose cytomegalovirus status from the catalog of TCR beta chain sequences, a statistical classification framework was built. In a later analysis, V and J genes were assigned by comparing TCR nucleotide sequences against IMGT/GENE-DB human TR gene sequences. The TCRdist pipeline was used in a later analysis to assign CDR3 sequences and most-parsimonious VDJ recombination scenarios. In a later analysis, each TCR beta chain was defined by its CDR3 amino acid sequence together with its V-gene family, and reads lacking a unique V-gene family were excluded. As a way to deal with suspected cross-contamination and a sequencing artifact, a later analysis dropped 592 nucleotide sequences that were highly shared and had low generation probability. A later analysis calculated a clonal expansion index for each public chain from normalized within-repertoire ranks of inferred template counts. In a later analysis, generation probabilities were computed with a VDJ recombination model fitted to out-of-frame rearrangements, and the resulting probabilities were checked against IGoR. In a later analysis, TCR-TCR, TCR-HLA and TCR-CMV co-occurrence was scored with hypergeometric tests, and a repertoire-size bias correction was applied to TCR pairs. False discovery rates were estimated in a later analysis by permuting HLA or CMV assignments 20 times. A later analysis grouped co-occurring TCRs with DBSCAN, adding TCRdist sequence similarity when clustering within HLA-allele-positive subsets. For co-occurrence clustering, repertoires with fewer than 30,000 or more than 120,000 public chains were excluded, along with about five repertoires with anomalous nucleotide sharing. In its TCRdb copy, this immuneACCESS table keeps in-frame sequences only and misses some clones. Where compared with another copy, unresolved V genes explain less than half of these, and the others have no known cause. Clone size and the V and J calls come from that table; the DNA yielded D and trimming. This sample is represented by about 140,000 clones; about 80% of them were singletons. The ten largest make up approximately 5.1% of the sample.

In total, approximately 690 healthy bone marrow donors made up the cohort. At the time of sampling, every cohort member was nominally healthy, though immune exposures that went unrecorded were likely present. The donor tested CMV seronegative, placing the donor among the 350 to 400 seronegative members of the cohort. A peripheral blood sample was collected from each donor, and TCR beta sequencing was performed on peripheral blood mononuclear cells. Genomic DNA was extracted from the blood cell samples with the Qiagen DNeasy Blood Extraction Kit. The chain employs TRBV4-3 and TRBJ2-7, with a tentative D gene TRBD1 over 5 matching bases. The sequenced sample was PBMCs. This sequence originates from a male donor in good health and CMV-seronegative. The DNA sequence reads TGCGCCAGCAGCCAAGGTTTCACAGGTTTCTACGAGCAGTACTTC. Its coded protein is CASSQGFTGFYEQYF.